The 19 T cell receptor beta chains given below trace back to one sample, sequenced in a study of Graves' ophthalmopathy and Graves' hyperthyroidism. Researchers took RNA transcripts and amplified TCR beta CDR3 regions from them. First-round RT-PCR with HTBI primers preceded a second-round multiplex PCR. Each CDR3 protein is one row after TCRdb ran MiXCR on the multiplex PCR reads. The sample consists of approximately 380,000 distinct CDR3 sequences, 20% to 25% of them appearing once. The sample was peripheral blood. These receptors were taken from a woman in her late teens or twenties with stable Graves' hyperthyroidism.

The CDR3 is CASSYLQGAAYEQYV. The CDR3 DNA follows: TGTGCCAGCAGTTATCTTCAGGGAGCCGCTTACGAGCAGTACGTC. The chain is built from TRBV6-2 or TRBV6-3 and TRBJ2-7, with D perhaps matching TRBD1 or TRBD2 (5 bases each). Germline CDR1 is MNHEY and CDR2 is SVGEGT. This CDR3 is built from 15 residues. Trimming pared 3 bases from V and 4 bases from J, leaving 16 bases between.

This clonotype has a single count. The CDR3 reads CASSLTGRGPNYGYTF. The CDR3 region has the DNA TGTGCCAGCAGTCTGACCGGCCGGGGGCCTAACTATGGCTACACCTTC. The chain employs TRBV12-3 or TRBV12-4 and TRBJ1-2; D might be TRBD1 (6 bases). V was clipped by 5 bases and J by 0 bases, with 16 bases between them. This CDR3 spans 16 amino acids.

This clonotype was seen repeatedly, ten times or more. The chain links TRBV28 to TRBJ1-2; maybe TRBD1 (5 bases). V was trimmed by 3 bases and J by 7 bases, leaving 15 bases between them. CDR3 length: 14 amino acids. In germline, CDR1 is MDHEN, CDR2 SYDVKM. This CDR3 is CASSLPGLTPGYTF. The CDR3 bases are TGTGCCAGCAGTTTGCCAGGGTTAACTCCTGGCTACACCTTC.

This clonotype was observed many times. The genes are TRBV5-1 and TRBJ2-2, with 8 bases aligning to TRBD2. V lost 0 bases, J lost 2 bases, and 3 bases stayed unmatched. CDR3 length: 16 residues. Germline loops: CDR1 SGHRS, CDR2 YFSETQ. For the CDR3, the DNA is TGCGCCAGCAGCTTGGGGACTAGCAGTAACACCGGGGAGCTGTTTTTT. Protein product: CASSLGTSSNTGELFF. The entire variable domain, with the rest obtained from reference TRBV5-1 and TRBJ2-2, is as follows: KAGVTQTPRYLIKTRGQQVTLSCSPISGHRSVSWYQQTPGQGLQFLFEYFSETQRNKGNFPGRFSGRQFSNSRSEMNVSTLELGDSALYLCASSLGTSSNTGELFFGEGSRLTVL.

CDR3 coding DNA: TGTGCCAGCAGCCTGAAGGCCGGGGCTGGGAATGGCTACACCTTC. Translated: CASSLKAGAGNGYTF. The chain recombines TRBV27 with TRBJ1-2, with a weak D call TRBD1 (5 bases). This CDR3 has 15 residues. CDR1 and CDR2 (germline): MNHEY, SMNVEV (reference sequence). Trimming cost V 6 bases and J 6 bases, with 20 bases left between them.

The chain combines TRBV12-3 or TRBV12-4 with TRBJ2-1, with 9 bases matching TRBD1. With V trimmed by 6 bases and J by 2 bases, 8 bases remained unmatched. The CDR3 length is 16 residues. DNA of the CDR3: TGTGCCAGCAGCTCTGGACAGGGGAGGCCCTACAATGAGCAGTTCTTC. Its translation: CASSSGQGRPYNEQFF.

At least ten counts were recorded for this clonotype. The chain employs TRBV14 and TRBJ2-5, with D unclear. The V gene's germline CDR1 is SGHDN and CDR2 FVKESK. The ends were cut back, 0 bases at V and 6 bases at J, with 5 bases in the middle. The CDR3 sequence is 12 residues long. The CDR3 here is CASSQDWQTQYF. The DNA for the CDR3 is TGTGCCAGCAGCCAAGACTGGCAGACCCAGTACTTC.

This clonotype was counted at least ten times. This chain links TRBV2 with TRBJ1-1; 9 bases align to TRBD1. CDR3 length: 13 amino acids. V lost 8 bases and J lost 5; bases outside the gene matches: 6. Germline CDR1 SNHLY, CDR2 FYNNEI. The CDR3 region has the DNA TGTGCCAGCGGTACGACAGGGGGTACTGAAGCTTTCTTT. Its translation is CASGTTGGTEAFF.

The V and J genes are TRBV20-1 and TRBJ1-5, with a weak D call TRBD1 (5 bases). This CDR3 comprises 12 residues. Trimming removed 6 bases from V and 4 bases from J, with 10 bases in between. Germline V gene sequence: CDR1 DFQATT, CDR2 SNEGSKA (reference sequence). This chain's CDR3 is CSAGEANQPQHF. CDR3 DNA: TGCAGTGCAGGGGAAGCGAATCAGCCCCAGCATTTT.

The chain uses TRBV12-3 or TRBV12-4 and TRBJ1-2; the D is unclear. This CDR3 is 13 amino acids long. Trimming stripped 6 bases from V and 8 bases from J, with 16 bases between. This CDR3 reads CASSLDSLGGYTF. CDR3 DNA: TGTGCCAGCAGCTTGGACTCTCTAGGAGGCTACACCTTC.

This clonotype appeared many times. V gene TRBV30 combines with J gene TRBJ2-7, with 7 bases identical to TRBD1. This CDR3 contains 13 residues. Germline V lookup: CDR1 GTSNPN, CDR2 SVGIG (reference sequence). V lost 6 bases and J lost 2; bases outside the gene matches: 7. CDR3 sequence: CACSQGPAYEQYF. The CDR3 DNA reads TGTGCCTGTTCACAGGGGCCTGCCTACGAGCAGTACTTC. Full variable domain (outside the CDR3, taken from reference TRBV30 and TRBJ2-7): SQTIHQWPATLVQPVGSPLSLECTVEGTSNPNLYWYRQAAGRGLQLLFYSVGIGQISSEVPQNLSASRPQDRQFILSSKKLLLSDSGFYLCACSQGPAYEQYFGPGTRLTVT.

This clonotype was seen ten or more times. The chain carries TRBV7-3 and TRBJ2-2; 15 positions agree with TRBD2. The CDR3 is 17 residues long. Looked up from germline, CDR1 is SGHTA and CDR2 is FQGTGA. V shed 5 bases, J shed 7 bases, and the junction held 8 bases outside the gene matches. This CDR3 is CASSPGTSGRLVGELFF. The DNA of the CDR3 is TGTGCCAGCAGCCCCGGGACTAGCGGGAGGTTGGTCGGGGAGCTGTTTTTT.

This clonotype showed up just a few times. The rearrangement joins TRBV27 to TRBJ2-7; a possible D gene is TRBD1 (5 bases). CDR3 size: 16 residues. CDR1 is MNHEY and CDR2 is SMNVEV in the germline V gene (reference sequence). V dropped 5 bases and J dropped 0 bases, with 17 bases sitting between them. This CDR3 is CASSPFWGGNSYEQYF. CDR3 bases: TGTGCCAGCAGTCCATTCTGGGGCGGAAACTCCTACGAGCAGTACTTC.

This clonotype was observed at least ten times. The genes are TRBV2 and TRBJ1-2; perhaps TRBD1 as D (6 bases). Trimming pared 1 base from V and 7 bases from J, leaving 16 bases between. The germline V gene encodes CDR1 SNHLY and CDR2 FYNNEI. The CDR3 runs 15 residues. Here the CDR3 DNA reads TGTGCCAGCAGTGAAGTCGGTGGGGGCGCAGGTGGCTACACCTTC. It translates to CASSEVGGGAGGYTF.

Many counts were recorded for this clonotype. The CDR3 DNA reads TGTGCCAGCACCGGGACAGGGACCTACGAGCAGTACTTC. This gives the protein CASTGTGTYEQYF. The V and J genes are TRBV6-1 and TRBJ2-7, with TRBD1 identical over 9 bases. The CDR3 spans 13 residues. The V segment lost 7 bases and the J segment 2 bases; nucleotides outside the gene matches: 3. Germline loops: CDR1 MNHNS, CDR2 SASEGT.

This clonotype was recorded many times. The rearrangement uses TRBV15 and TRBJ1-2; D perhaps matches TRBD1 (5 bases). Trimming pared 3 bases from V and 2 bases from J, leaving 13 bases between. This CDR3 has 15 amino acids. Per the germline V gene, CDR1 is LNHNV and CDR2 is YYDKDF (reference sequence). The DNA for the CDR3 is TGTGCCACCAGCAGGGAACCAAGGGGAAACTATGGCTACACCTTC. This encodes CATSREPRGNYGYTF.

In this sample, this clonotype turned up many times. This CDR3 reads CASSLSRGAGYGYTF. CDR3 coding DNA: TGTGCCAGCAGTTTATCGAGGGGGGCGGGCTATGGCTACACCTTC. The chain carries TRBV27 and TRBJ1-2; tentatively, D is TRBD1 (6 bases). The CDR3 is 15 residues long. Germline V gene sequence: CDR1 MNHEY, CDR2 SMNVEV (reference sequence). V lost 0 bases and J 4 bases, leaving 12 bases between the germline ends.

This clonotype was found many times. This rearrangement joins TRBV6-1 to TRBJ2-7; 11 bases are a match to TRBD2. The CDR3 has 12 amino acids. The trim removed 6 bases at V and 9 bases at J, leaving 4 bases unmatched. Germline CDR1 is MNHNS and CDR2 is SASEGT. CDR3 loop: CASRELAGVQYF. DNA for the CDR3: TGTGCCAGCAGGGAACTAGCGGGAGTGCAGTACTTC.

The rearrangement joins TRBV28 to TRBJ2-7; TRBD1 or TRBD2 may be the D gene (6 bases each). The germline V and J ends were trimmed by 5 bases and 4 bases, with 21 bases remaining between them. The CDR3 length is 16 residues. Looked up from germline, CDR1 is MDHEN and CDR2 is SYDVKM. CDR3 bases: TGTGCCAGCAGTCCAAACGCGGGACATCTCTTTTACGAGCAGTACTTC. Translated: CASSPNAGHLFYEQYF.